These T cell receptor beta chains were read from a single sample in a study of shared clonotypes between healthy human individuals. TCRdb's copy holds only in-frame clones and misses some; the assay was immunoSEQ multiplex PCR. Of a few million clones listed, nearly 97% are singletons. Sample: naive CD4+ T cells sorted from blood. The receptors derive from a man younger than 35 in good health. CDR3s include the opening cysteine and the closing phenylalanine or tryptophan. The D gene is left open where the match is weak. For some rows the clone size is stated as once, few or many, or as a class when expanded; others skip it.

j_call v_call clone_size d_call cdr3_aa cdr3_nt
TRBJ2-7 TRBV5-5 NA NA CASRLIGGNEQYF TGTGCCAGCAGATTGATTGGGGGTAACGAGCAGTACTTC
TRBJ2-5 TRBV11-1 once NA CASSMGSRETQYF TGTGCCTCCAGCATGGGCAGTAGGGAGACCCAGTACTTC
TRBJ2-1 TRBV6-5 NA NA CASSYASGSGEQFF TGTGCCAGCAGTTACGCCTCGGGATCCGGTGAGCAGTTCTTC
TRBJ1-1 TRBV5-6 NA TRBD1 CASSYMTGGNTEAFF TGTGCCAGCAGCTATATGACAGGGGGGAACACTGAAGCTTTCTTT
TRBJ1-1 TRBV30 NA NA CAWSFRGTEAFF TGTGCCTGGAGTTTCAGGGGCACTGAAGCTTTCTTT
TRBJ2-5 TRBV29-1 NA NA CSVVRDIIARETQYF TGCAGCGTGGTCCGGGACATAATCGCCCGGGAGACCCAGTACTTC
TRBJ1-1 TRBV6-1 once NA CASSTAGGNTEAFF TGTGCCAGCAGTACCGCGGGGGGAAACACTGAAGCTTTCTTT
TRBJ2-5 TRBV30 NA NA CAWSVETQYF TGTGCCTGGAGTGTTGAGACCCAGTACTTC
TRBJ2-1 TRBV7-2 once TRBD2 CASSLAGAGAEGYNEQFF TGTGCCAGCAGCTTAGCAGGGGCGGGAGCCGAGGGCTACAATGAGCAGTTCTTC
TRBJ2-1 TRBV4-3 once TRBD2 CASSQDPSGSKIDEQFF TGCGCCAGCAGCCAAGATCCTAGCGGGAGTAAGATAGATGAGCAGTTCTTC
TRBJ1-5 TRBV6-1 NA TRBD1 CASQPGQGAEQPQHF TGTGCCAGCCAGCCGGGACAGGGGGCTGAGCAGCCCCAGCATTTT
TRBJ2-1 TRBV6-5 NA NA CASSAGESSYNEQFF TGTGCCAGCAGTGCCGGGGAGAGCTCCTACAATGAGCAGTTCTTC
TRBJ2-7 TRBV2 NA TRBD1 CASSEAWTGDEQYF TGTGCCAGCAGTGAAGCGTGGACAGGGGACGAGCAGTACTTC
TRBJ2-1 TRBV4-1 NA NA CASSQDQPTSSYNEQFF TGCGCCAGCAGCCAAGACCAACCCACGAGCTCCTACAATGAGCAGTTCTTC
TRBJ2-3 TRBV30 once NA CAWSVNLPPDTQYF TGTGCCTGGAGTGTTAACCTCCCGCCAGATACGCAGTATTTT
TRBJ2-5 TRBV27 NA NA CASSFQGMVETQYF TGTGCCAGCAGTTTCCAGGGAATGGTGGAGACCCAGTACTTC
TRBJ1-2 TRBV19 NA NA CASSSGDHGYTF TGTGCCAGTAGTTCAGGGGATCATGGCTACACCTTC
TRBJ2-7 TRBV30 NA NA CAWETVNSYEQYF TGTGCCTGGGAGACAGTCAACTCCTACGAGCAGTACTTC
TRBJ2-2 TRBV2 NA NA CASTWGRNTGELFF TGTGCCAGCACATGGGGCCGGAACACCGGGGAGCTGTTTTTT
TRBJ1-4 TRBV2 few TRBD1 CASSDRTGDEKLFF TGTGCCAGCAGTGATAGGACAGGGGATGAAAAACTGTTTTTT
TRBJ1-2 TRBV28 NA NA CASRTVYGYTF TGTGCCAGCAGGACGGTATATGGCTACACCTTC
TRBJ2-1 TRBV11-2 NA TRBD2 CASSRRLAGAKQFF TGTGCCAGCAGCCGGCGACTAGCGGGGGCTAAGCAGTTCTTC
TRBJ2-5 TRBV5-1 NA TRBD1 CASSLNPRQGAETQYF TGCGCCAGCAGCTTGAATCCCCGACAGGGGGCGGAGACCCAGTACTTC
TRBJ2-2 TRBV5-4 once NA CASSLAGRTGELFF TGTGCCAGCAGCTTGGCCGGGAGAACCGGGGAGCTGTTTTTT
TRBJ1-4 TRBV18 NA NA CASSPTRTNEKLFF TGTGCCAGCTCACCAACCAGGACTAATGAAAAACTGTTTTTT
TRBJ2-3 TRBV18 NA TRBD1 CASSPILGQGLDTQYF TGTGCCAGCTCACCAATCCTGGGACAGGGATTAGATACGCAGTATTTT
TRBJ2-4 TRBV10-3 NA NA CAISDGAGDIQYF TGTGCCATCAGTGACGGGGCTGGGGACATTCAGTACTTC
TRBJ1-5 TRBV4-1 NA TRBD1 CASSVGDRDNQPQHF TGCGCCAGTTCCGTGGGGGACAGGGATAATCAGCCCCAGCATTTT
TRBJ2-3 TRBV30 NA NA CAWSGLSTQYF TGTGCCTGGAGTGGTTTGAGTACGCAGTATTTT
TRBJ2-7 TRBV27 NA TRBD1 CASSRITGTGYHEQYF TGTGCCAGCAGTCGAATAACCGGGACAGGGTACCACGAGCAGTACTTC
TRBJ1-2 TRBV5-6 NA NA CASSPIEGPYYGYTF TGTGCCAGCAGCCCCATCGAGGGGCCCTACTATGGCTACACCTTC
TRBJ2-7 TRBV29-1 NA TRBD1 CSVLLQGATYEQYF TGCAGCGTTCTCCTACAGGGGGCAACCTACGAGCAGTACTTC
TRBJ1-3 TRBV15 NA TRBD1 CATSRLQGAGNTIYF TGTGCCACCAGCAGACTTCAGGGGGCTGGAAACACCATATATTTT
TRBJ1-4 TRBV4-1 NA NA CASSQEVTRTEKLFF TGCGCCAGCAGCCAAGAAGTTACGCGGACTGAAAAACTGTTTTTT
TRBJ2-1 TRBV27 NA TRBD2 CASSLLGGGSYNEQFF TGTGCCAGCAGTTTATTGGGGGGAGGGTCCTACAATGAGCAGTTCTTC
TRBJ2-5 TRBV5-4 NA TRBD2 CASSLAGGPLETQYF TGTGCCAGCAGCTTGGCGGGGGGGCCTTTGGAGACCCAGTACTTC
TRBJ2-1 TRBV15 NA TRBD2 CATSRSPPTPGGPYNEQFF TGTGCCACCAGCAGATCCCCTCCCACCCCGGGGGGACCTTACAATGAGCAGTTCTTC
TRBJ2-2 TRBV6-4 NA NA CATPGQTNGGPNTGELFF TGTGCCACCCCAGGACAGACGAACGGCGGGCCGAACACCGGGGAGCTGTTTTTT
TRBJ1-2 TRBV28 NA NA CASSTTGREDGYTF TGTGCCAGCAGTACAACGGGCCGGGAGGATGGCTACACCTTC
TRBJ2-2 TRBV13 NA TRBD1 CASSPRTGENTGELFF TGTGCCAGCAGCCCCCGGACAGGAGAGAACACCGGGGAGCTGTTTTTT
TRBJ1-1 TRBV6-6 NA NA CASSKDVMNTEAFF TGTGCCAGCAGCAAGGACGTAATGAACACTGAAGCTTTCTTT